The T cell receptor (beta chain) under discussion was sequenced for a study of T cell clones after liver transplantation. Study-level information: Immunosuppression withdrawal was tried within 2 years after liver transplantation in this trial. TCRbeta sequencing after a pre-transplant mixed lymphocyte reaction identified graft-donor-reactive clones, later tracked in post-transplant blood. Subjects received no induction therapy and standard immunosuppression until randomization at 12-24 months post-transplant. Study results and limitations: The donor-reactive repertoire was only partly measurable in a couple of subjects, lacking donor cells.

Measured with immunoSEQ multiplex PCR; TCRdb has only the in-frame clones, and not every one. This sample has about 72,000 clones, with roughly 90% found just once. A note on this clone: Its antigen is not identified.

Between the trimmed V and J ends, which lost 5 bases and 4 bases, there was a span of 15 bases. CDR1 and CDR2 (germline): SGHAT, FQNNGV. The CDR3 has 14 amino acids. The source of this sequence is a human donor who received a liver transplant. This sample comprised CD4+ T cells from blood, obtained before liver transplant. The chain is built from TRBV11-2 and TRBJ2-7; a weak D match, TRBD1 (5 bases). Here the CDR3 reads CASSHGFSGYEQYF. CDR3 bases: TGTGCCAGCAGCCACGGATTCTCAGGGTACGAGCAGTACTTC.